This T cell receptor (beta chain) originates from a study of blood T cells in healthy people across ages. Each donor was a healthy Caucasian individual from Russia, aged about 6 to 95. The J segment lost 7 bases and the V segment lost 2 bases, leaving 6 bases of the junction unmatched. Germline CDR1 DFQATT, CDR2 SNEGSKA (reference sequence). The CDR3 has 15 amino acids. Alongside a J-beta primer mix, a sample-barcoded 5' primer served in a second PCR lasting about 7 to 11 cycles. TCRdb reprocessed the 5' RACE reads via MiXCR and lists one record per CDR3 protein. The sample lists hundreds of thousands of distinct CDR3 sequences, over 25% occurring once. The same sample was also used in a study of T cells of mothers and their children. According to that study: Whether pairs are related or unrelated, thymic selection shapes their TCR recombination output in much the same way.

This clonotype was sampled from a boy aged 2 to 9 in good health. Sample: blood. The chain carries TRBV20-1 and TRBJ2-7; 15 nucleotides line up with TRBD2. CDR3 region: CSARRTSGRAREQYF. Here the CDR3 DNA reads TGCAGTGCTAGACGGACTAGCGGGAGGGCCCGGGAGCAGTACTTC.